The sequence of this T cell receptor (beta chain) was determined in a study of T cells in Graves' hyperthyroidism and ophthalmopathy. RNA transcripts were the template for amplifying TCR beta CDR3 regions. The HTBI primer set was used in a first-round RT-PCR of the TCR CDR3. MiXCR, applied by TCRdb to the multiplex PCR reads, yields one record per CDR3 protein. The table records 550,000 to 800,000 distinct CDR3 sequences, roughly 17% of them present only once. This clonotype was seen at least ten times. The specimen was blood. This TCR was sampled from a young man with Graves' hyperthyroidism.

The CDR3 protein is CAWSPPGFGNQPQHF. For the CDR3, the DNA is TGTGCCTGGAGCCCCCCTGGGTTCGGCAATCAGCCCCAGCATTTT. The gene calls are TRBV30 and TRBJ1-5; D remains ambiguous. Per the germline V gene, CDR1 is GTSNPN and CDR2 is SVGIG (reference sequence). The V end was cut by 3 bases, the J end by 2 bases, with 14 bases between. The CDR3 extends over 15 amino acids.